Following are 25 T cell receptor beta chains from one sample sequenced in a study of CD8 T cells in ankylosing spondylitis. MiXCR, run by TCRdb on the 5' RACE reads, gives a single entry per CDR3 protein. Of some 250,000 distinct CDR3 sequences listed, 20% to 30% are singletons. Sequenced material: blood, either unsorted or a sorted T cell fraction (not recorded which). All receptors derive from a male donor with ankylosing spondylitis or in good health (not recorded which).

This rearrangement joins TRBV6-1 to TRBJ2-5; D is uncertain. The CDR3 loop spans 15 amino acids. Trimming pared 2 bases from V and 4 bases from J, leaving 14 bases between. Germline-derived CDR1 and CDR2 are MNHNS and SASEGT. DNA for the CDR3: TGTGCCAGCAGTGAATACCTCGGGCTGCGAGAGACCCAGTACTTC. Residues: CASSEYLGLRETQYF.

This clonotype was seen at least ten times. The rearrangement uses TRBV18 and TRBJ1-2; D not certain. Germline V CDR1 and CDR2: KGHSH, LQKENI. The V and J ends lost 6 bases and 7 bases respectively, with 18 bases between them. The CDR3 runs 14 residues. The DNA of the CDR3 is TGTGCCAGCTCCCGGGATCCCGTCAGTTCTGGCTACACCTTC. Protein product: CASSRDPVSSGYTF.

The sample holds many counts of this clonotype. The chain has TRBV20-1 and TRBJ2-5; 11 nucleotides match TRBD2. Per germline, CDR1 DFQATT and CDR2 SNEGSKA (reference sequence). With 6 bases clipped from V and 7 bases from J, the junction kept 16 bases outside the gene matches. CDR3 length: 16 residues. The CDR3 region has the DNA TGCAGTGCAACCTCCCTTTCTAGCGGGGGGTACGGGACCCAGTACTTC. Amino acid sequence: CSATSLSSGGYGTQYF.

This clonotype was observed a few times. CDR3: CASSLRRQGKDTQYF. As DNA, the CDR3 is TGTGCCAGCAGCCTGCGTAGACAGGGGAAAGATACGCAGTATTTT. This chain uses TRBV5-6 with TRBJ2-3, with 8 bases lining up with TRBD1. The CDR3 sequence is 15 residues long. V lost 4 bases, J lost 5 bases, and 9 bases stayed unmatched. Germline V gene data show CDR1 as SGHDT and CDR2 as YYEEEE.

This clonotype was detected only a few times. J is TRBJ2-5 and V is TRBV29-1; D uncertain. The CDR3 contains 13 residues. Germline V lookup: CDR1 SQVTM, CDR2 ANQGSEA. The V end was cut by 6 bases, the J end by 1 base, with 12 bases between. The DNA for the CDR3 is TGCAGCGTGCTACGGACGCTCCAAGAGACCCAGTACTTC. Protein product: CSVLRTLQETQYF.

This clonotype was observed at least ten times. This chain joins TRBV27 and TRBJ2-1; D possibly corresponds to TRBD1 (8 bases). The CDR3 length is 18 residues. CDR1 and CDR2 from the germline V gene are MNHEY and SMNVEV (reference sequence). Trimming took off 0 bases at V and 4 bases at J, with 19 bases between the two ends. The CDR3 region has the DNA TGTGCCAGCAGTTTATCCCCTCGGACAGGGAGGGCATACAATGAGCAGTTCTTC. It encodes CASSLSPRTGRAYNEQFF.

This clonotype has more than one count but fewer than ten. The chain couples TRBV20-1 to TRBJ2-3, with 7 bases matching TRBD1. Unmatched junction bases numbered 5, after V lost 5 bases and J lost 3 bases. Per the germline V gene, CDR1 is DFQATT and CDR2 is SNEGSKA (reference sequence). This CDR3 comprises 13 residues. CDR3 loop: CSAGQTGTDTQYF. The CDR3 DNA is TGCAGTGCTGGCCAGACAGGGACAGATACGCAGTATTTT.

The J gene is TRBJ2-2, the V gene TRBV5-4; TRBD1 matches 8 bases. V trimming: 4 bases; J trimming: 5 bases; junction bases outside the gene matches: 7. Germline V CDR1 and CDR2: SGHNT, YYREEE (reference sequence). The CDR3 extends over 15 amino acids. CDR3 bases: TGTGCCAGCAGCATCCGACAGGGGTTAACCGGGGAGCTGTTTTTT. Translation: CASSIRQGLTGELFF.

The chain links TRBV20-1 to TRBJ2-5; TRBD2 matches at 15 bases. The CDR3 runs to 17 residues. The V gene's germline CDR1 is DFQATT and CDR2 SNEGSKA (reference sequence). After removal of 4 bases from V and 5 bases from J, the junction contained 11 bases not matched to a gene. CDR3 bases: TGCAGTGCTACAGATTTGGGACTAGCGGGGGGTACGGAGACCCAGTACTTC. Translation gives CSATDLGLAGGTETQYF.

The V call is TRBV20-1, the J call TRBJ2-1; the D is unclear. CDR1 and CDR2 (germline): DFQATT, SNEGSKA (reference sequence). V was clipped by 2 bases and J by 5 bases, with 7 bases between them. The CDR3 has 12 amino acids. In nucleotides, the CDR3 is TGCAGTGCTAGATCCGGAGACAATGAGCAGTTCTTC. It is translated as CSARSGDNEQFF.

This clonotype came up a few times. This chain joins TRBV20-1 and TRBJ2-3, with D perhaps TRBD1 or TRBD2 (5 bases each). CDR1 is DFQATT, CDR2 SNEGSKA, per germline (reference sequence). CDR3 length: 15 amino acids. The V end was cut by 0 bases, the J end by 0 bases, with 10 bases between. CDR3: CSARDARGSTDTQYF. The CDR3 DNA follows: TGCAGTGCTAGAGATGCGAGGGGAAGCACAGATACGCAGTATTTT.

The V call is TRBV6-5, the J call TRBJ2-1; 8 nucleotides agree with TRBD2. CDR1 is MNHEY, CDR2 SVGAGI, per germline. The ends lost 0 bases at V and 3 bases at J; junction bases unmatched: 10. The CDR3 is 18 residues long. In DNA, the CDR3 is TGTGCCAGCAGTTACTCCAGAAGTACGGGGGGGATCTACAATGAGCAGTTCTTC. Translation: CASSYSRSTGGIYNEQFF.

This clonotype was picked up a small number of times. The chain recombines TRBV20-1 with TRBJ2-1; maybe TRBD2 (5 bases). The CDR3 runs to 13 residues. Trimming removed 4 bases from V and 6 bases from J, with 13 bases in between. In germline, CDR1 is DFQATT, CDR2 SNEGSKA (reference sequence). CDR3 nucleotide sequence: TGCAGTGCTACTAGGACTGGCCGCAATGAGCAGTTCTTC. Its protein product is CSATRTGRNEQFF.

The chain uses TRBV29-1 and TRBJ2-5; 8 bases line up with TRBD2. With V trimmed by 7 bases and J by 2 bases, 15 bases remained unmatched. The CDR3 sequence is 16 residues long. The germline gives CDR1 SQVTM, CDR2 ANQGSEA. The DNA of the CDR3 is TGCAGCGCCCTCTCCCCGGGCGGGGGGACTCAAGAGACCCAGTACTTC. It translates to CSALSPGGGTQETQYF.

The chain joins TRBV28 to TRBJ1-5; D is ambiguous. V lost 6 bases and J lost 3, with 12 bases in between. From germline, CDR1 is MDHEN and CDR2 SYDVKM. This CDR3 spans 14 amino acids. The CDR3 DNA follows: TGTGCCAGCAGCTCGATAGGGAACAATCAGCCCCAGCATTTT. Protein sequence: CASSSIGNNQPQHF.

The chain joins TRBV6-4 to TRBJ2-4, with a tentative D call TRBD1 (6 bases). The germline gives CDR1 MRHNA, CDR2 SNTAGT. Trimming removed 1 base at V and 2 bases at J, with 15 bases between. This CDR3 spans 17 amino acids. Here the CDR3 reads CASSDYVQGGTKNIQYF. The CDR3 DNA follows: TGTGCCAGCAGTGACTACGTACAGGGTGGGACCAAAAACATTCAGTACTTC.

Only a few counts were recorded for this clonotype. The chain joins TRBV6-1 to TRBJ2-4; tentatively, D is TRBD2 (5 bases). Germline CDR1 reads MNHNS; CDR2 reads SASEGT. The V end was cut by 5 bases, the J end by 6 bases, with 14 bases between. This CDR3 region has 14 residues. CDR3 bases: TGTGCCAGCAGTCGGCCCGCTAGCCCAAACATTCAGTACTTC. Translation: CASSRPASPNIQYF.

The chain employs TRBV6-6 and TRBJ2-7; the D gene is possibly TRBD1 (6 bases). Trimming took 9 bases from V and 6 from J, leaving 27 bases between them. The CDR3 is 16 residues long. CDR1 is MNHNY and CDR2 is SVGAGI in the germline V gene (reference sequence). CDR3: CASEQGTRYIVGEQYF. In DNA, the CDR3 is TGTGCCAGTGAACAGGGAACCAGGTATATTGTCGGCGAGCAGTACTTC.

This clonotype has a count of ten or more. The V and J genes are TRBV20-1 and TRBJ2-1; TRBD1 agrees at 7 bases. With V trimmed by 6 bases and J by 2 bases, 4 bases remained unmatched. CDR3 length: 13 amino acids. Germline values: CDR1 DFQATT, CDR2 SNEGSKA (reference sequence). The CDR3 loop is CSAGQGAYNEQFF. The CDR3 DNA reads TGCAGTGCAGGGCAGGGGGCCTACAATGAGCAGTTCTTC.

This clonotype was seen repeatedly, ten times or more. This chain joins TRBV12-3 or TRBV12-4 and TRBJ1-4; D is unresolved. CDR3 length: 12 amino acids. Trimming shortened V by 6 bases and J by 15 bases, and 17 bases separated the two germline ends. CDR3 protein: CASRGLDGGVFF. The CDR3 bases are TGTGCCAGCAGAGGGCTGGACGGCGGGGTGTTTTTT.

This clonotype was seen ten or more times. V usage is TRBV10-2 and J usage is TRBJ2-3; D is perhaps TRBD1 (6 bases). The V gene's germline CDR1 is WSHSY and CDR2 SAAADI. Deletions cut 5 bases from V and 0 bases from J, with 9 bases between. The CDR3 is 14 amino acids. In nucleotides, the CDR3 is TGCGCCAGCAGTAGAAGGGGGAGCACAGATACGCAGTATTTT. It encodes CASSRRGSTDTQYF.

This rearrangement joins TRBV29-1 to TRBJ2-7; 11 bases match TRBD1. Germline loops: CDR1 SQVTM, CDR2 ANQGSEA. After removal of 5 bases from V and 2 bases from J, the junction contained 2 bases not matched to a gene. The CDR3 covers 13 residues. CDR3 sequence (DNA): TGCAGCGTTCTGGGACAGGGGGCCTACGAGCAGTACTTC. Its translation: CSVLGQGAYEQYF.

This clonotype has at least ten counts. V gene TRBV3-1 combines with J gene TRBJ1-4, with TRBD1 as a possible D gene (5 bases). In germline, CDR1 is LGHDT, CDR2 YNNKEL (reference sequence). CDR3 length: 14 amino acids. Trimming removed 1 base from V and 7 bases from J, with 10 bases in between. The CDR3 nucleotides are TGTGCCAGCAGCCAAGGGGGCTCTGGTGAAAAACTGTTTTTT. Amino acid sequence: CASSQGGSGEKLFF. Supplemented by reference TRBV3-1 and TRBJ1-4, the full variable domain reads DTAVSQTPKYLVTQMGNDKSIKCEQNLGHDTMYWYKQDSKKFLKIMFSYNNKELIINETVPNRFSPKSPDKAHLNLHINSLELGDSAVYFCASSQGGSGEKLFFGSGTQLSVL.

This clonotype was seen at least ten times. The chain uses TRBV20-1 and TRBJ2-1, with 16 bases matching TRBD2. Germline trimming cut 2 bases from V and 9 bases from J; bases unmatched to any gene: 10. CDR3 length: 17 residues. CDR1 and CDR2 from the germline V gene are DFQATT and SNEGSKA (reference sequence). The CDR3 reads CSARPGTSGGGLGEQFF. CDR3 nucleotides: TGCAGTGCTAGACCCGGGACTAGCGGGGGGGGGCTCGGTGAGCAGTTCTTC.

The chain has TRBV20-1 and TRBJ1-2, with D unresolved. V was pared by 3 bases and J by 5 bases, with 4 bases between. The CDR3 consists of 10 residues. Germline CDR1 reads DFQATT; CDR2 reads SNEGSKA (reference sequence). The CDR3 is CSARSYGYTF. The DNA for the CDR3 is TGCAGTGCTAGGTCGTATGGCTACACCTTC.